Listed below are T cell receptor beta chains from one sample, sequenced in a study of blood T cell repertoires in COVID-19. Sequencing was performed with immunoSEQ multiplex PCR; in TCRdb, only in-frame clones are kept and a portion is missing. The sample yields about 480,000 clones, around nine tenths seen once. Sample: PBMCs or T cells enriched from blood (not recorded which). The receptors come from a woman between 40 and 50 years old who had recovered from COVID-19. Both conserved end residues are part of each CDR3. The D gene is left open where the match is weak. Clone size is shown for a subset of rows, as once, few, many or a class of expanded clone.

clone_size: .
j_call: TRBJ1-5
v_call: TRBV5-8
d_call: .
cdr3_aa: CASSFTGGGQPQHF
cdr3_nt: TGTGCCAGCAGCTTTACGGGAGGGGGACAGCCCCAGCATTTT

clone_size: .
j_call: TRBJ2-1
v_call: TRBV13
d_call: TRBD1
cdr3_aa: CASSLWGQGHNEQFF
cdr3_nt: TGTGCCAGCAGCTTATGGGGACAGGGACACAATGAGCAGTTCTTC

clone_size: .
j_call: TRBJ1-2
v_call: TRBV6-2/TRBV6-3
d_call: .
cdr3_aa: CASSYGQWGYTF
cdr3_nt: TGTGCCAGCAGTTACGGGCAGTGGGGCTACACCTTC

clone_size: .
j_call: TRBJ1-1
v_call: TRBV5-1
d_call: TRBD1
cdr3_aa: CASRDTGTGGFTEAFF
cdr3_nt: TGCGCCAGCAGAGATACCGGGACAGGGGGATTCACTGAAGCTTTCTTT

clone_size: .
j_call: TRBJ2-7
v_call: TRBV4-2
d_call: .
cdr3_aa: CASSTQGSEQYF
cdr3_nt: TGTGCCAGCAGTACTCAGGGGAGCGAGCAGTACTTC

clone_size: .
j_call: TRBJ2-7
v_call: TRBV9
d_call: TRBD2
cdr3_aa: CASSVGEGTYEQYF
cdr3_nt: TGTGCCAGCAGCGTAGGGGAGGGAACCTACGAGCAGTACTTC

clone_size: .
j_call: TRBJ1-6
v_call: TRBV25-1
d_call: .
cdr3_aa: CASSMTGVANSPLHF
cdr3_nt: TGTGCCAGCAGTATGACAGGAGTTGCTAATTCACCCCTCCACTTT

clone_size: .
j_call: TRBJ2-2
v_call: TRBV19
d_call: TRBD2
cdr3_aa: CASQMTSGIAGELFF
cdr3_nt: TGTGCCAGCCAAATGACTAGCGGGATCGCCGGGGAGCTGTTTTTT

clone_size: .
j_call: TRBJ2-7
v_call: TRBV2
d_call: TRBD1
cdr3_aa: CASSAGTGVYEQYF
cdr3_nt: TGTGCCAGCAGTGCCGGGACAGGGGTCTACGAGCAGTACTTC

clone_size: .
j_call: TRBJ1-4
v_call: TRBV7-9
d_call: .
cdr3_aa: CASSFMQGEKLFF
cdr3_nt: TGTGCCAGCAGCTTTATGCAGGGGGAAAAACTGTTTTTT

clone_size: .
j_call: TRBJ2-7
v_call: TRBV4-3
d_call: TRBD2
cdr3_aa: CASSQDQLAGGLVYEQYF
cdr3_nt: TGCGCCAGCAGCCAAGATCAGCTAGCGGGAGGTTTGGTATACGAGCAGTACTTC

clone_size: .
j_call: TRBJ2-3
v_call: TRBV5-4
d_call: .
cdr3_aa: CASSLGRGRADTQYF
cdr3_nt: TGTGCCAGCAGCTTGGGACGTGGGCGGGCAGATACGCAGTATTTT

clone_size: .
j_call: TRBJ1-3
v_call: TRBV6-5
d_call: .
cdr3_aa: CASQPGDSGNTIYF
cdr3_nt: TGTGCCAGCCAACCAGGGGACTCTGGAAACACCATATATTTT

clone_size: .
j_call: TRBJ2-7
v_call: TRBV6-2/TRBV6-3
d_call: TRBD2
cdr3_aa: CASSYFGGRGYEQYF
cdr3_nt: TGTGCCAGCAGTTACTTCGGCGGGAGGGGGTACGAGCAGTACTTC

clone_size: .
j_call: TRBJ2-3
v_call: TRBV6-6
d_call: .
cdr3_aa: CASSSPAGGTDTQYF
cdr3_nt: TGTGCCAGCAGTTCTCCGGCAGGGGGCACAGATACGCAGTATTTT

clone_size: .
j_call: TRBJ1-2
v_call: TRBV19
d_call: .
cdr3_aa: CASFYQGNYGYTF
cdr3_nt: TGTGCCAGTTTCTATCAGGGAAACTATGGCTACACCTTC

clone_size: .
j_call: TRBJ2-3
v_call: TRBV7-6
d_call: TRBD2
cdr3_aa: CASSPIAGVADTQYF
cdr3_nt: TGTGCCAGCAGCCCGATAGCGGGAGTGGCAGATACGCAGTATTTT

clone_size: few
j_call: TRBJ1-1
v_call: TRBV15
d_call: TRBD1
cdr3_aa: CATSRNRGGAFF
cdr3_nt: TGTGCCACCAGCAGAAACAGGGGGGGAGCTTTCTTT

clone_size: .
j_call: TRBJ2-7
v_call: TRBV27
d_call: .
cdr3_aa: CASKGTGFYEQYF
cdr3_nt: TGTGCCAGCAAAGGGACTGGATTCTACGAGCAGTACTTC

clone_size: few
j_call: TRBJ2-2
v_call: TRBV10-1
d_call: .
cdr3_aa: CASSDLNTGELFF
cdr3_nt: TGCGCCAGCAGTGACCTTAACACCGGGGAGCTGTTTTTT

clone_size: .
j_call: TRBJ1-2
v_call: TRBV6-5
d_call: TRBD1
cdr3_aa: CASTRQGVYGYTF
cdr3_nt: TGTGCCAGCACCCGACAGGGAGTATATGGCTACACCTTC

clone_size: once
j_call: TRBJ1-5
v_call: TRBV4-1
d_call: TRBD1
cdr3_aa: CASSQAPTGVGNQPQHF
cdr3_nt: TGCGCCAGCAGCCAAGCACCCACAGGGGTTGGCAATCAGCCCCAGCATTTT

clone_size: .
j_call: TRBJ1-1
v_call: TRBV9
d_call: TRBD1
cdr3_aa: CASSLQGGQGATEAFF
cdr3_nt: TGTGCCAGCAGCCTTCAGGGGGGGCAGGGGGCCACTGAAGCTTTCTTT

clone_size: .
j_call: TRBJ1-6
v_call: TRBV27
d_call: .
cdr3_aa: CASSLSPGRSPLHF
cdr3_nt: TGTGCCAGCAGTTTATCCCCAGGTCGATCACCCCTCCACTTT

clone_size: .
j_call: TRBJ2-6
v_call: TRBV29-1
d_call: TRBD2
cdr3_aa: CSVDPGGSGANVLTF
cdr3_nt: TGCAGCGTTGATCCGGGAGGGTCTGGGGCCAACGTCCTGACTTTC

clone_size: .
j_call: TRBJ2-7
v_call: TRBV5-1
d_call: TRBD1
cdr3_aa: CASTFGTDSYEQYF
cdr3_nt: TGCGCCAGCACCTTCGGGACAGACTCCTACGAGCAGTACTTC

clone_size: .
j_call: TRBJ1-3
v_call: TRBV18
d_call: TRBD1
cdr3_aa: CASSPPIGQAPGNTIYF
cdr3_nt: TGTGCCAGCTCACCACCGATTGGACAGGCGCCTGGAAACACCATATATTTT

clone_size: .
j_call: TRBJ2-1
v_call: TRBV7-8
d_call: .
cdr3_aa: CASSLNSGGNYNEQFF
cdr3_nt: TGTGCCAGCAGCCTTAACTCAGGGGGGAACTACAATGAGCAGTTCTTC

clone_size: .
j_call: TRBJ2-2
v_call: TRBV10-3
d_call: TRBD2
cdr3_aa: CAISVAGDGELFF
cdr3_nt: TGTGCCATCAGTGTTGCGGGGGACGGGGAGCTGTTTTTT

clone_size: .
j_call: TRBJ2-1
v_call: TRBV7-2
d_call: .
cdr3_aa: CASSLYSGTIYNEQFF
cdr3_nt: TGTGCCAGCAGCCTTTATAGCGGAACTATCTACAATGAGCAGTTCTTC

clone_size: .
j_call: TRBJ1-1
v_call: TRBV12-3/TRBV12-4
d_call: TRBD1
cdr3_aa: CASSSQGGTEAFF
cdr3_nt: TGTGCCAGCAGCAGTCAGGGGGGCACTGAAGCTTTCTTT

clone_size: .
j_call: TRBJ2-1
v_call: TRBV2
d_call: TRBD2
cdr3_aa: CASRGLAGFSYNEQFF
cdr3_nt: TGTGCCTCCCGAGGGCTAGCGGGGTTCTCCTACAATGAGCAGTTCTTC

clone_size: .
j_call: TRBJ2-5
v_call: TRBV9
d_call: TRBD2
cdr3_aa: CASSVAGGPKETQYF
cdr3_nt: TGTGCCAGCAGCGTTGCGGGAGGGCCGAAAGAGACCCAGTACTTC

clone_size: .
j_call: TRBJ2-5
v_call: TRBV3-1/TRBV3-2
d_call: TRBD2
cdr3_aa: CASSQDPGTSWETQYF
cdr3_nt: TGTGCCAGCAGCCAAGATCCCGGGACTAGCTGGGAGACCCAGTACTTC

clone_size: .
j_call: TRBJ1-2
v_call: TRBV30
d_call: .
cdr3_aa: CAWSYRNYGYTF
cdr3_nt: TGTGCCTGGTCTTACAGAAACTATGGCTACACCTTC

clone_size: .
j_call: TRBJ1-1
v_call: TRBV10-3
d_call: .
cdr3_aa: CAISEMRLDTEAFF
cdr3_nt: TGTGCCATCAGTGAGATGAGGTTGGACACTGAAGCTTTCTTT

clone_size: .
j_call: TRBJ2-3
v_call: TRBV24-1
d_call: TRBD2
cdr3_aa: CATSAGGPRDTQYF
cdr3_nt: TGTGCCACCAGTGCGGGAGGGCCAAGAGATACGCAGTATTTT

clone_size: .
j_call: TRBJ1-6
v_call: TRBV27
d_call: .
cdr3_aa: CASSSQTSSYNSPLHF
cdr3_nt: TGTGCCAGCAGTTCACAGACGAGCTCCTATAATTCACCCCTCCACTTT

clone_size: .
j_call: TRBJ2-1
v_call: TRBV2
d_call: TRBD2
cdr3_aa: CASSGRRADNEQFF
cdr3_nt: TGTGCCAGCAGCGGGAGGAGGGCTGACAATGAGCAGTTCTTC

clone_size: .
j_call: TRBJ1-1
v_call: TRBV5-6
d_call: .
cdr3_aa: CASSHRTLEAFF
cdr3_nt: TGTGCCAGCAGCCACAGGACGCTTGAAGCTTTCTTT

clone_size: .
j_call: TRBJ1-3
v_call: TRBV19
d_call: TRBD1
cdr3_aa: CASSTTGTARNTIYF
cdr3_nt: TGTGCCAGTAGTACAACCGGGACAGCCCGAAACACCATATATTTT

clone_size: .
j_call: TRBJ2-1
v_call: TRBV5-1
d_call: .
cdr3_aa: CASSLTDSLYNEQFF
cdr3_nt: TGCGCCAGCAGCCTAACGGACAGCCTCTACAATGAGCAGTTCTTC

clone_size: .
j_call: TRBJ1-1
v_call: TRBV18
d_call: .
cdr3_aa: CASSRTGNTEAFF
cdr3_nt: TGTGCCAGCTCTCGTACCGGGAACACTGAAGCTTTCTTT

clone_size: .
j_call: TRBJ1-5
v_call: TRBV7-2
d_call: TRBD1
cdr3_aa: CASSQDRGVPPQHF
cdr3_nt: TGTGCCAGCAGCCAAGACAGGGGTGTACCGCCCCAGCATTTT

clone_size: few
j_call: TRBJ2-7
v_call: TRBV19
d_call: TRBD2
cdr3_aa: CASRMVAGPYEQYF
cdr3_nt: TGTGCCAGTAGAATGGTAGCGGGACCCTACGAGCAGTACTTC

clone_size: .
j_call: TRBJ2-2
v_call: TRBV7-7
d_call: .
cdr3_aa: CASSLAAQGSGELFF
cdr3_nt: TGTGCCAGCAGCTTAGCGGCCCAGGGTTCCGGGGAGCTGTTTTTT

clone_size: .
j_call: TRBJ2-1
v_call: TRBV9
d_call: TRBD1
cdr3_aa: CASSRDMTGTDEQFF
cdr3_nt: TGTGCCAGCAGCCGAGACATGACAGGGACAGATGAGCAGTTCTTC

clone_size: .
j_call: TRBJ2-1
v_call: TRBV5-8
d_call: .
cdr3_aa: CASSFDRFNEQFF
cdr3_nt: TGTGCCAGCAGCTTTGACAGGTTTAATGAGCAGTTCTTC

clone_size: .
j_call: TRBJ1-2
v_call: TRBV3-1/TRBV3-2
d_call: .
cdr3_aa: CASSGAFANYGYTF
cdr3_nt: TGTGCCAGCAGCGGGGCCTTCGCTAACTATGGCTACACCTTC

clone_size: .
j_call: TRBJ1-5
v_call: TRBV20-1
d_call: .
cdr3_aa: CSASEGMDWIQPQHF
cdr3_nt: TGCAGTGCTAGTGAGGGAATGGACTGGATTCAGCCCCAGCATTTT

clone_size: .
j_call: TRBJ2-5
v_call: TRBV2
d_call: .
cdr3_aa: CASSIFRQETQYF
cdr3_nt: TGTGCCAGCAGTATTTTCCGTCAAGAGACCCAGTACTTC

clone_size: .
j_call: TRBJ2-7
v_call: TRBV29-1
d_call: .
cdr3_aa: CSVEAGFGEQYF
cdr3_nt: TGCAGCGTTGAAGCCGGGTTCGGGGAGCAGTACTTC

clone_size: few
j_call: TRBJ1-2
v_call: TRBV29-1
d_call: TRBD1
cdr3_aa: CSVMTGGNYGYTF
cdr3_nt: TGCAGCGTTATGACAGGGGGCAACTATGGCTACACCTTC

clone_size: .
j_call: TRBJ1-5
v_call: TRBV18
d_call: .
cdr3_aa: CASSPLSGQPQHF
cdr3_nt: TGTGCCAGCTCACCACTTTCGGGTCAGCCCCAGCATTTT

clone_size: .
j_call: TRBJ2-7
v_call: TRBV25-1
d_call: .
cdr3_aa: CASSGGRWQYF
cdr3_nt: TGTGCCAGCAGTGGGGGGAGGTGGCAGTACTTC

clone_size: .
j_call: TRBJ2-7
v_call: TRBV5-4
d_call: TRBD1
cdr3_aa: CASSLRTGGEQYF
cdr3_nt: TGTGCCAGCAGCTTGAGGACAGGGGGAGAGCAGTACTTC

clone_size: .
j_call: TRBJ1-2
v_call: TRBV6-5
d_call: .
cdr3_aa: CASSQTGGNYGYTF
cdr3_nt: TGTGCCAGCAGTCAAACTGGGGGGAACTATGGCTACACCTTC

clone_size: .
j_call: TRBJ1-2
v_call: TRBV7-2
d_call: .
cdr3_aa: CASSLGQVTNYGYTF
cdr3_nt: TGTGCCAGCAGCTTAGGGCAGGTGACCAACTATGGCTACACCTTC

clone_size: few
j_call: TRBJ1-1
v_call: TRBV20-1
d_call: .
cdr3_aa: CSASGRLNTEAFF
cdr3_nt: TGCAGTGCTAGTGGTCGGTTGAACACTGAAGCTTTCTTT